What follows are 20 T cell receptor beta chains derived from one specimen sequenced in a study of graft-versus-host responses after intestinal transplantation. No antigen is known for these receptors. This table comes from immunoSEQ multiplex PCR, and its TCRdb copy is limited to in-frame clones, with some not included. The sample lists tens of thousands of clones, roughly 89% occurring once. The specimen was unstimulated CD4+ T cells sorted from spleen or lymph node cells, collected before intestinal transplant. Every receptor here comes from a human donor who received an intestinal transplant.

V gene TRBV27 combines with J gene TRBJ1-6, with D uncertain. This CDR3 spans 16 amino acids. CDR1 is MNHEY, CDR2 SMNVEV, per germline (reference sequence). Trimming took off 3 bases at V and 7 bases at J, with 16 bases between the two ends. The CDR3 reads CASSFNSGSGNSPLHF. DNA for the CDR3: TGTGCCAGCAGTTTTAATAGCGGCAGTGGGAATTCACCCCTCCACTTT.

This chain links TRBV7-2 with TRBJ1-2; D gene uncertain. The length of the CDR3 is 13 residues. CDR1 and CDR2 (germline): SGHTA, FQGNSA. Deletions cut 0 bases from V and 2 bases from J, with 4 bases between. This CDR3 is CASSLAGNYGYTF. CDR3 sequence (DNA): TGTGCCAGCAGCTTAGCCGGGAACTATGGCTACACCTTC.

The chain carries TRBV6-1 and TRBJ2-4; D might be TRBD1 (5 bases). This CDR3 has 14 residues. Deletions cut 2 bases from V and 1 base from J, with 6 bases between. Germline CDR1 reads MNHNS; CDR2 reads SASEGT. The CDR3 nucleotides are TGTGCCAGCAGTGAAAACAGGGCCAAAAACATTCAGTACTTC. Amino acid sequence: CASSENRAKNIQYF.

This chain connects TRBV6-5 to TRBJ2-7, with TRBD2 as a possible D gene (6 bases). CDR1 is MNHEY, CDR2 SVGAGI, per germline. The CDR3 is made up of 15 amino acids. V lost 0 bases and J lost 3, with 12 bases in between. Written as DNA, the CDR3 is TGTGCCAGCAGTTACTCCGGGCTAGCGAGCTACGAGCAGTACTTC. Its translation is CASSYSGLASYEQYF.

The chain has TRBV10-2 and TRBJ1-1; TRBD1 is a possible D gene (6 bases). CDR1 is WSHSY, CDR2 SAAADI, per germline. Deletions cut 3 bases from V and 8 bases from J, with 13 bases between. The CDR3 spans 13 residues. The CDR3 here is CASSDRAGVEAFF. CDR3 bases: TGCGCCAGCAGTGACCGGGCAGGGGTCGAAGCTTTCTTT.

This rearrangement joins TRBV5-1 to TRBJ2-3, with 9 bases aligning to TRBD1. V shed 9 bases and J 6 bases; nucleotides not matched to a gene: 11. The CDR3 is 14 amino acids. Germline CDR1 reads SGHRS; CDR2 reads YFSETQ. The CDR3: CATESGTGTDTQYF. DNA for the CDR3: TGCGCCACCGAATCCGGGACAGGGACCGATACGCAGTATTTT.

This sequence joins TRBV18 and TRBJ2-7, with D hard to call. Trimming left V 5 bases short and J 2 bases short, with 4 bases between. The CDR3 spans 11 residues. CDR1 is KGHSH and CDR2 is LQKENI in the germline V gene. For the CDR3, the DNA is TGTGCCAGCTCATCCACCTACGAGCAGTACTTC. Amino acids: CASSSTYEQYF.

CDR3 sequence: CASSLASGGVSTDTQYF. The CDR3 bases are TGTGCCAGCAGCTTGGCCAGCGGGGGGGTTAGCACAGATACGCAGTATTTT. The V gene is TRBV5-8, the J gene TRBJ2-3, with TRBD2 identical over 10 bases. CDR3 length: 17 amino acids. Germline V CDR1 and CDR2: SGHTS, YDEGEE. Trimming cost V 0 bases and J 0 bases; bases outside gene matches: 4.

The chain recombines TRBV29-1 with TRBJ2-7; D uncertain. Germline V lookup: CDR1 SQVTM, CDR2 ANQGSEA. Trimming left V 1 base short and J 0 bases short, with 10 bases between. This CDR3 is built from 14 residues. This chain's CDR3 is CSVEVRQDSYEQYF. Here the CDR3 DNA reads TGCAGCGTTGAAGTAAGGCAGGACTCCTACGAGCAGTACTTC.

The V gene is TRBV30, the J gene TRBJ2-5; the D gene is possibly TRBD2 (5 bases). V lost 1 base and J lost 8, with 14 bases in between. Germline V gene data show CDR1 as GTSNPN and CDR2 as SVGIG (reference sequence). The CDR3 spans 13 residues. The chain's CDR3 is CAWSAGDSITQYF. The CDR3 region has the DNA TGTGCCTGGAGTGCCGGGGATTCAATCACCCAGTACTTC.

V and J are TRBV19 and TRBJ2-4; 9 nucleotides line up with TRBD1. The V gene end was trimmed by 4 bases and the J gene end by 5 bases; junction bases not matched to a gene: 6. CDR1 LNHDA and CDR2 SQIVND come from the germline V gene (reference sequence). The CDR3 runs 15 residues. The CDR3 protein is CASSRRTGVENIQYF. CDR3 DNA: TGTGCCAGTAGTAGACGGACAGGGGTGGAAAACATTCAGTACTTC.

The chain has TRBV29-1 and TRBJ2-7; the D gene is possibly TRBD2 (5 bases). This CDR3 is 12 amino acids long. Trimming stripped 4 bases from V and 3 bases from J, with 10 bases between. Germline V CDR1 and CDR2: SQVTM, ANQGSEA. In DNA, the CDR3 is TGCAGCGTTGTGGGCCGGGGCTACGAGCAGTACTTC. Encoded protein: CSVVGRGYEQYF.

The chain employs TRBV19 and TRBJ2-7; no clear D gene. Germline V gene lookup returns CDR1 LNHDA and CDR2 SQIVND (reference sequence). CDR3 length: 13 residues. Deletions cut 3 bases from V and 4 bases from J, with 10 bases between. Here the CDR3 reads CASSIYHPYEQYF. DNA of the CDR3: TGTGCCAGTAGTATCTATCACCCGTACGAGCAGTACTTC.

The table lists this clone with a count of one. V usage is TRBV9 and J usage is TRBJ2-1; D might be TRBD2 (6 bases). V lost 3 bases and J lost 7, with 20 bases in between. This CDR3 contains 16 residues. Germline CDR1 reads SGDLS; CDR2 reads YYNGEE. The CDR3 coding sequence is TGTGCCAGCAGCGCGGTAGCCGCGGGGCGCATAAATGAGCAGTTCTTC. Encoded protein: CASSAVAAGRINEQFF.

V gene TRBV27 combines with J gene TRBJ2-1, with 8 bases lining up with TRBD2. Germline-derived CDR1 and CDR2 are MNHEY and SMNVEV (reference sequence). Unmatched junction bases numbered 5, after V lost 4 bases and J lost 0 bases. CDR3 size: 16 residues. CDR3 residues: CASSSATSGSYNEQFF. DNA of the CDR3: TGTGCCAGCAGTTCCGCTACTAGCGGCTCCTACAATGAGCAGTTCTTC.

The chain links TRBV30 to TRBJ2-2; 8 positions agree with TRBD2. The CDR3 extends over 14 amino acids. Per germline, CDR1 GTSNPN and CDR2 SVGIG (reference sequence). Losses at the gene ends were 0 bases for V and 7 bases for J; bases not matched to a gene: 4. CDR3 coding DNA: TGTGCCTGGAGTGTAGCGGGGGCCGTCGGGGAGCTGTTTTTT. Its protein product is CAWSVAGAVGELFF.

The J gene is TRBJ2-1, the V gene TRBV5-1; D is perhaps TRBD2 (5 bases). The CDR3 totals 13 residues. Trimming shortened V by 0 bases and J by 9 bases, and 10 bases separated the two germline ends. The germline V gene encodes CDR1 SGHRS and CDR2 YFSETQ. The CDR3, as DNA: TGCGCCAGCAGCTTGGATGGCGCGGGTGAGCAGTTCTTC. This encodes CASSLDGAGEQFF.

The J gene is TRBJ1-6, the V gene TRBV6-5; TRBD1 aligns across 7 bases. CDR1 MNHEY and CDR2 SVGAGI come from the germline V gene. The CDR3 has 16 amino acids. V dropped 2 bases and J dropped 9; count of bases not matched to a gene: 10. The CDR3 region is CASSYTSTGNPSPLHF. DNA of the CDR3: TGTGCCAGCAGTTACACCTCGACAGGGAACCCTTCACCCCTCCACTTT.

V is TRBV19 and J is TRBJ1-5, with 7 bases lining up with TRBD1. CDR3 length: 16 amino acids. Germline V gene data show CDR1 as LNHDA and CDR2 as SQIVND (reference sequence). Unmatched junction bases numbered 15, after V lost 6 bases and J lost 7 bases. The CDR3 here is CASRSNTGAGIQPQHF. The DNA for the CDR3 is TGTGCCAGTAGATCGAATACAGGGGCCGGTATACAGCCCCAGCATTTT.

The chain combines TRBV9 with TRBJ1-1; a possible D gene is TRBD1 (6 bases). The CDR3 is 13 residues long. The V gene lost 7 bases and the J gene lost 1 base, with 11 bases spanning the gap. Germline CDR1 reads SGDLS; CDR2 reads YYNGEE. CDR3 region: CASGPQGNTEAFF. The CDR3 DNA reads TGTGCCAGCGGCCCACAGGGGAACACTGAAGCTTTCTTT.